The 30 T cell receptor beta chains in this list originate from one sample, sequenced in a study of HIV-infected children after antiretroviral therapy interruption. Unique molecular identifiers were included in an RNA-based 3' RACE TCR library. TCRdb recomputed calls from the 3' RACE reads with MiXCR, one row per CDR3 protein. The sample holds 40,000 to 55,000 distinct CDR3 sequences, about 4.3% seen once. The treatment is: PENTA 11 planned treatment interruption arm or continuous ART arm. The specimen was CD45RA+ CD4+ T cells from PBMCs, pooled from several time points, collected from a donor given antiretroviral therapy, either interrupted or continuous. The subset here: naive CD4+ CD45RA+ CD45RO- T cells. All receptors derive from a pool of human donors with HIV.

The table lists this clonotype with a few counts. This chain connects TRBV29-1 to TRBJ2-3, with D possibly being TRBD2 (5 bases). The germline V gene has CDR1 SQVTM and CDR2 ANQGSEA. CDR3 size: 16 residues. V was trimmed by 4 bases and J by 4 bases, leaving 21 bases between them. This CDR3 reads CSVVEGTMGFADTQYF. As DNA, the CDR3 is TGCAGCGTTGTAGAGGGTACGATGGGTTTCGCAGATACGCAGTATTTT.

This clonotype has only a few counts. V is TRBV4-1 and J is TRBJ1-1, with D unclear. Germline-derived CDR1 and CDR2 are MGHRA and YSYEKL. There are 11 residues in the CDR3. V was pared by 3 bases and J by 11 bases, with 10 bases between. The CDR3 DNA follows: TGCGCCAGCAGCCAGGATACTTGGGCTTTCTTT. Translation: CASSQDTWAFF.

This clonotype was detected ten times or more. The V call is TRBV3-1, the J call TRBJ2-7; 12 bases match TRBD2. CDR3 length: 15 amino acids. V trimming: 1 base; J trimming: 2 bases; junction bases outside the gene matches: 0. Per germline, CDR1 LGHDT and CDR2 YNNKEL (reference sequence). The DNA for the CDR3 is TGTGCCAGCAGCCAAGCTAGCGGGGGGGCCTACGAGCAGTACTTC. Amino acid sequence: CASSQASGGAYEQYF.

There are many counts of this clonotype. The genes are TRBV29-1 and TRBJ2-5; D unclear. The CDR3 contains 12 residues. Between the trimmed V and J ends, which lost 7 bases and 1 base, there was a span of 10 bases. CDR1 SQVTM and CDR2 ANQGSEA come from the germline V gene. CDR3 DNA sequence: TGCAGCGCAGACATATTCCAAGAGACCCAGTACTTC. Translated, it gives CSADIFQETQYF.

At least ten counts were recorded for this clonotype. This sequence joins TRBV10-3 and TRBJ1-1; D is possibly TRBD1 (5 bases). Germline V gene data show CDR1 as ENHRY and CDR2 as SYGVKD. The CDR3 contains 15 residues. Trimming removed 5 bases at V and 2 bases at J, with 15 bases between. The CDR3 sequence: CAISKTGTDNTEAFF. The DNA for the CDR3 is TGTGCCATCAGTAAGACCGGGACGGACAACACTGAAGCTTTCTTT.

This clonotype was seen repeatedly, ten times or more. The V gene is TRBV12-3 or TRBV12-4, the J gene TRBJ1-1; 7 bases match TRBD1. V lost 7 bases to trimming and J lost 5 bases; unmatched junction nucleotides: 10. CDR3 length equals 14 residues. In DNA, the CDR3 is TGTGCCAGCACCCTGACAGGGCCTCGAACTGAAGCTTTCTTT. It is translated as CASTLTGPRTEAFF.

The CDR3 reads CASRDRVETQYF. The CDR3 DNA follows: TGTGCCAGCAGGGACAGGGTCGAGACCCAGTACTTC. The chain recombines TRBV2 with TRBJ2-5, with TRBD1 identical over 8 bases. CDR1 and CDR2 (germline): SNHLY, FYNNEI. The CDR3 covers 12 residues. V shed 6 bases and J 5 bases; nucleotides not matched to a gene: 2.

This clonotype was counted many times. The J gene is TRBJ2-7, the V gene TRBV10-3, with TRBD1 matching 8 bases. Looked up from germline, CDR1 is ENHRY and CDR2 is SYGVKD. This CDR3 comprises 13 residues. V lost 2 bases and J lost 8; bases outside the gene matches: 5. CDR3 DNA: TGTGCCATCAGTGAGACCGACAGGGGTAAGCAGTACTTC. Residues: CAISETDRGKQYF.

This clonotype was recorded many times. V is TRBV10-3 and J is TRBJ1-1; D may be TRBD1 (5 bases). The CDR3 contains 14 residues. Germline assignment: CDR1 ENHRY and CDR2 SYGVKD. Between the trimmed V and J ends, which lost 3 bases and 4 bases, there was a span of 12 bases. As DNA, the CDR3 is TGTGCCATCAGTGAAGGCAGGGAAGGCACTGAAGCTTTCTTT. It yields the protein CAISEGREGTEAFF.

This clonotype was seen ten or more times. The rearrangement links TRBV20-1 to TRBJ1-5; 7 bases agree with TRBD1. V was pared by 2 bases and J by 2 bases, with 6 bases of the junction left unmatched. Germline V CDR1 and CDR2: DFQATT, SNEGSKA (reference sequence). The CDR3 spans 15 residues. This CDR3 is CSARPGGRGNQPQHF. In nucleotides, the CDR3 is TGCAGTGCTAGACCAGGGGGGAGGGGCAATCAGCCCCAGCATTTT.

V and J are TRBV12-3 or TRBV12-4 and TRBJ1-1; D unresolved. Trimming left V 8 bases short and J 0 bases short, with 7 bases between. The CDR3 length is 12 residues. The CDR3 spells CASRAVNTEAFF. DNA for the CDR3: TGTGCCAGCCGGGCGGTGAACACTGAAGCTTTCTTT.

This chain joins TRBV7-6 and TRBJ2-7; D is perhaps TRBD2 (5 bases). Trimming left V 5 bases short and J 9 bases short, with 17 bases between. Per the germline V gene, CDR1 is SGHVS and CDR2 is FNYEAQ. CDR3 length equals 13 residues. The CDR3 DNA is TGTGCCAGCAGCCACGGGGTAGGATCCGGGCAGTACTTC. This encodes CASSHGVGSGQYF.

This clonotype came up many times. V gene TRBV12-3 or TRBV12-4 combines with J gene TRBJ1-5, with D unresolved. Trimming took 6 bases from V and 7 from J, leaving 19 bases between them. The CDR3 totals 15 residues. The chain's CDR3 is CASRLSGSRIQPQHF. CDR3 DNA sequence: TGTGCCAGCAGACTCTCCGGGAGCAGGATCCAGCCCCAGCATTTT.

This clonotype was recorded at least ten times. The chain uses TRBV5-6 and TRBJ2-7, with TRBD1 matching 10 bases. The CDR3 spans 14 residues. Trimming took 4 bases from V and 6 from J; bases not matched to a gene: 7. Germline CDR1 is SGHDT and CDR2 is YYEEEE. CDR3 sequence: CASSGRDRGTEQYF. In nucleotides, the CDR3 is TGTGCCAGCAGCGGCCGGGACAGGGGTACCGAGCAGTACTTC.

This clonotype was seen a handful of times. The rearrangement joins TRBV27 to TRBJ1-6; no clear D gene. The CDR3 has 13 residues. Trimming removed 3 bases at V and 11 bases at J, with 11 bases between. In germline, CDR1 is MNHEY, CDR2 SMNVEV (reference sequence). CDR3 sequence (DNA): TGTGCCAGCAGTTTCCGTGGGGATCCACCCCTCCACTTT. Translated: CASSFRGDPPLHF.

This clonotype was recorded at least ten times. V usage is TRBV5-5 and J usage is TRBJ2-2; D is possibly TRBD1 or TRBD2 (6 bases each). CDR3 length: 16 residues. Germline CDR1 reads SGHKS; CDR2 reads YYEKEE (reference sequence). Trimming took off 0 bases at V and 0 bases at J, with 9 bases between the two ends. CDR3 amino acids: CASSLVGGSNTGELFF. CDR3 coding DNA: TGTGCCAGCAGCTTGGTGGGGGGCTCGAACACCGGGGAGCTGTTTTTT.

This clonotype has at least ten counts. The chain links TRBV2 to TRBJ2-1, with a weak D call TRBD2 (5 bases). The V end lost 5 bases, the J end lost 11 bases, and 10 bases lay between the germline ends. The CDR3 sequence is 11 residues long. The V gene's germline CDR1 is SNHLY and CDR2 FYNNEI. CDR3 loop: CASSPQRKQFF. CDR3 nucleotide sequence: TGTGCCAGCAGTCCACAGCGGAAGCAGTTCTTC.

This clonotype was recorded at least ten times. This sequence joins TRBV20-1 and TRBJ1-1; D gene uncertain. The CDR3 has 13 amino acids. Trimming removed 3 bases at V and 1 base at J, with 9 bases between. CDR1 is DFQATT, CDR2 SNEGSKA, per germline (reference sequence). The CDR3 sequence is CSARKEGNTEAFF. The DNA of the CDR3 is TGCAGTGCTAGGAAGGAGGGGAACACTGAAGCTTTCTTT.

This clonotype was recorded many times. The CDR3 region is CASSFTGSEQYF. The CDR3 coding sequence is TGTGCCAGCAGTTTTACTGGGTCCGAGCAGTACTTC. V and J are TRBV12-3 or TRBV12-4 and TRBJ2-7, with D unclear. Trimming stripped 3 bases from V and 6 bases from J, with 9 bases between. The CDR3 sequence is 12 residues long.

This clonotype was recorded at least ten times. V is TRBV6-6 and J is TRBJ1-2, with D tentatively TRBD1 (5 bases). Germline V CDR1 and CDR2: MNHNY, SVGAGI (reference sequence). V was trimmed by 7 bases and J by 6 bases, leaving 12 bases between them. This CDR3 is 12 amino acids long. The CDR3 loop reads CASTPGTDGYTF. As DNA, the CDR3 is TGTGCCAGCACCCCCGGGACGGATGGCTACACCTTC.

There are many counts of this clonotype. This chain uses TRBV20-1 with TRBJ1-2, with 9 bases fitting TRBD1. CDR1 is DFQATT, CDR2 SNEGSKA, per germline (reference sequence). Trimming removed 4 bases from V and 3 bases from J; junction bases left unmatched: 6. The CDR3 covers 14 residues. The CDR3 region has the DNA TGCAGTGCTACCACAGGGGGCGCGGACTATGGCTACACCTTC. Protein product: CSATTGGADYGYTF.

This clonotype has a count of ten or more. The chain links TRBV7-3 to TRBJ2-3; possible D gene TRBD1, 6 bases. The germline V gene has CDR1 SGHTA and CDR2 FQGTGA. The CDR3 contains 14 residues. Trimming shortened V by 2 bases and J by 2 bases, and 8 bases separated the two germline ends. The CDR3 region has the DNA TGTGCCAGCAGCTTACAGGGGACCACAGATACGCAGTATTTT. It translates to CASSLQGTTDTQYF.

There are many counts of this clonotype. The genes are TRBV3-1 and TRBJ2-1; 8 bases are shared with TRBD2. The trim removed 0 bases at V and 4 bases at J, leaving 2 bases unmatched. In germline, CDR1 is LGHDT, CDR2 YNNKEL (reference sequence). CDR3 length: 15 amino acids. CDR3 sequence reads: CASSQDGGGYNEQFF. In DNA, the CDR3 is TGTGCCAGCAGCCAAGATGGCGGGGGGTACAATGAGCAGTTCTTC.

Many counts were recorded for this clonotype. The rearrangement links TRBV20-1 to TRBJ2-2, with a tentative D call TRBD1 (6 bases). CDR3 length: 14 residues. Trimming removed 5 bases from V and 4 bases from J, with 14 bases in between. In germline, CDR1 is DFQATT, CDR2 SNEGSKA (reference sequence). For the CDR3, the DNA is TGCAGTGCTTCAAACAGGGCCGGCACCGGGGAGCTGTTTTTT. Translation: CSASNRAGTGELFF.

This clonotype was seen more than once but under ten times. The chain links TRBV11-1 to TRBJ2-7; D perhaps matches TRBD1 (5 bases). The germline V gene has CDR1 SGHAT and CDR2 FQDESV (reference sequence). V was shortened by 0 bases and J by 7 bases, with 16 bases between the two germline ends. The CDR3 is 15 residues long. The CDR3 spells CASSLAGHPLREQYF. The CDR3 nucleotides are TGTGCCAGCAGCTTAGCTGGACACCCCCTTAGGGAGCAGTACTTC. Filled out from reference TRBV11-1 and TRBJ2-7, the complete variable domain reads EAEVAQSPRYKITEKSQAVAFWCDPISGHATLYWYRQILGQGPELLVQFQDESVVDDSQLPKDRFSAERLKGVDSTLKIQPAELGDSAMYLCASSLAGHPLREQYFGPGTRLTVT.

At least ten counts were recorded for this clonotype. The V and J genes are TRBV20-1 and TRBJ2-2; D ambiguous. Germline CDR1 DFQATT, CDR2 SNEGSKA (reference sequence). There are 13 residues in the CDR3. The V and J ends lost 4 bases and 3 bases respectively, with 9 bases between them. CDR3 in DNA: TGCAGTGCTACCATCGGGTACACCGGGGAGCTGTTTTTT. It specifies CSATIGYTGELFF.

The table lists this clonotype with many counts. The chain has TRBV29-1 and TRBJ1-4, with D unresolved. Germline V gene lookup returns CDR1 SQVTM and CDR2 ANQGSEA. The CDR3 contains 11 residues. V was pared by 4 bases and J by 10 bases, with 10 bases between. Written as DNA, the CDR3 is TGCAGCGTTGGCACGGTTGGAAAACTGTTTTTT. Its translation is CSVGTVGKLFF.

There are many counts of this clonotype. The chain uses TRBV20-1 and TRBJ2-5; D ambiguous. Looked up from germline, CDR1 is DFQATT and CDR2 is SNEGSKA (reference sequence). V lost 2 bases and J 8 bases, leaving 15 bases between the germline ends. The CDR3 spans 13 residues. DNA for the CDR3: TGCAGTGCTAGACCCAGCCCTACGGAAACCCAGTACTTC. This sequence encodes CSARPSPTETQYF.

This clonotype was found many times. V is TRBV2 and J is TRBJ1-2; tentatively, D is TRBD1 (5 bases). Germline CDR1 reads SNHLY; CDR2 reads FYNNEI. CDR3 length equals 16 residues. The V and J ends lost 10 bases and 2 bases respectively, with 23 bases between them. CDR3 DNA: TGTGCCACCTCTACCTGGCAGGGTCTGGGAAACTATGGCTACACCTTC. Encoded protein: CATSTWQGLGNYGYTF.

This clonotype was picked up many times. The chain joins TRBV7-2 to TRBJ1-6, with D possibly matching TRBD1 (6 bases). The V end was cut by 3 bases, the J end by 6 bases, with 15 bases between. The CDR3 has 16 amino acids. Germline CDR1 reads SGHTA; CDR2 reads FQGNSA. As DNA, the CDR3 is TGTGCCAGCAGCTTCCCCCTGGGGGCAGCTAATTCACCCCTCCACTTT. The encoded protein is CASSFPLGAANSPLHF. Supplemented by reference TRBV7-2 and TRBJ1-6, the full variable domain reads GAGVSQSPSNKVTEKGKDVELRCDPISGHTALYWYRQSLGQGLEFLIYFQGNSAPDKSGLPSDRFSAERTGGSVSTLTIQRTQQEDSAVYLCASSFPLGAANSPLHFGNGTRLTVT.